Listed below are T cell receptor beta chains from one sample, sequenced in a study of quantifying T cell responses using KT2 cells. TCRdb itself ran the UMI-ligation and nested PCR reads through MiXCR, one entry per CDR3 protein. The sample contains roughly 51,000 distinct CDR3 sequences, 9% to 15% of which appear only once. Sequencing used PBMCs spiked with cells of the T cell clone KT2. The receptors shown here come from a human donor. Both conserved end residues are part of each CDR3. Each record gives: V gene, D gene, clone size, J gene, CDR3 protein, CDR3 DNA. D genes are given only for firm matches. Size is stated for part of the rows, as once, few or many counts, or as a class when the clone is expanded.

TRBV3-1,TRBD1,few,TRBJ1-1,CASSAWTGRVDTEAFF,TGTGCCAGCAGCGCCTGGACAGGAAGAGTCGACACTGAAGCTTTCTTT
TRBV27,NA,few,TRBJ2-7,CASSLVPRPSGPYEQYF,TGTGCCAGCAGTTTAGTCCCCCGCCCGTCCGGCCCCTACGAGCAGTACTTC
TRBV5-1,NA,NA,TRBJ1-1,CASSVMTENTEAFF,TGCGCCAGCAGCGTCATGACAGAGAACACTGAAGCTTTCTTT
TRBV6-4,NA,many,TRBJ2-3,CASSDSGASDTQYF,TGTGCCAGCAGTGACTCGGGCGCGTCAGATACGCAGTATTTT
TRBV12-3/TRBV12-4,TRBD2,few,TRBJ2-1,CASRPTSGGMNEQFF,TGTGCCAGCAGGCCAACTAGCGGAGGCATGAATGAGCAGTTCTTC
TRBV27,NA,NA,TRBJ1-2,CASSLWGTQYGYTF,TGTGCCAGCAGTTTATGGGGGACGCAGTATGGCTACACCTTC
TRBV28,NA,NA,TRBJ1-2,CASSLVSQGRYYGYTF,TGTGCCAGCAGTTTAGTCAGCCAGGGGCGCTACTATGGCTACACCTTC
TRBV5-1,TRBD2,NA,TRBJ2-7,CASSPGLAGTYEQYF,TGCGCCAGCAGCCCGGGACTAGCGGGTACCTACGAGCAGTACTTC
TRBV12-3/TRBV12-4,NA,many,TRBJ2-7,CASSFGPALSYEQYF,TGTGCCAGCAGTTTCGGCCCAGCCCTTTCCTACGAGCAGTACTTC
TRBV11-1,TRBD2,many,TRBJ2-3,CASSVLAGGTDTQYF,TGTGCCAGCAGCGTATTAGCGGGGGGCACAGATACGCAGTATTTT
TRBV25-1,TRBD1,many,TRBJ1-1,CASSVQGAKVTEAFF,TGTGCCAGCAGTGTGCAGGGGGCTAAAGTCACTGAAGCTTTCTTT
TRBV4-1,NA,NA,TRBJ2-5,CASSQEAVSRKETQYF,TGCGCCAGCAGCCAAGAGGCGGTCTCGAGGAAAGAGACCCAGTACTTC
TRBV7-9,NA,few,TRBJ2-1,CASSSKQANSYNEQFF,TGTGCCAGCAGCTCCAAACAGGCCAACTCCTACAATGAGCAGTTCTTC
TRBV5-6,NA,many,TRBJ1-5,CASSQGPDGYQPQHF,TGTGCCAGCAGCCAGGGGCCGGACGGGTATCAGCCCCAGCATTTT
TRBV7-8,NA,many,TRBJ1-2,CASSLIRGSGNYGYTF,TGTGCCAGCAGCTTAATAAGGGGTTCCGGCAACTATGGCTACACCTTC
TRBV7-8,NA,NA,TRBJ2-5,CASMVRETQYF,TGTGCCAGCATGGTGCGGGAGACCCAGTACTTC
TRBV2,TRBD1,NA,TRBJ1-1,CASSGDREAFF,TGTGCCAGCAGTGGGGACAGGGAAGCTTTCTTT
TRBV15,TRBD1,NA,TRBJ1-1,CATSPGDREHEAFF,TGTGCCACCAGCCCTGGGGACAGGGAACATGAAGCTTTCTTT
TRBV29-1,NA,few,TRBJ2-5,CSAGQFQETQYF,TGCAGCGCCGGACAGTTCCAAGAGACCCAGTACTTC
TRBV21-1,NA,few,TRBJ2-7,CASSPRGPQYEQYF,TGTGCCAGCAGCCCCCGGGGACCACAGTACGAGCAGTACTTC
TRBV6-6,NA,few,TRBJ1-1,CASSYSAQQDTEAFF,TGTGCCAGCAGTTACTCGGCTCAGCAGGACACTGAAGCTTTCTTT
TRBV7-8,NA,many,TRBJ2-2,CASSRPQGVRRTGELFF,TGTGCCAGCAGCCGTCCACAGGGAGTTAGACGCACCGGGGAGCTGTTTTTT
TRBV5-4,NA,many,TRBJ1-2,CASSLFQGSGYTF,TGTGCCAGCAGCTTGTTCCAGGGATCTGGCTACACCTTC
TRBV28,TRBD1,NA,TRBJ2-5,CASSARDRGTETQYF,TGTGCCAGCAGTGCCCGGGACAGGGGGACGGAGACCCAGTACTTC
TRBV20-1,TRBD1,NA,TRBJ1-5,CSAAAGTANQPQHF,TGCAGTGCTGCCGCCGGGACAGCAAATCAGCCCCAGCATTTT
TRBV7-8,TRBD1,NA,TRBJ1-1,CASSPQTGMNTEAFF,TGTGCCAGCAGCCCCCAGACAGGGATGAACACTGAAGCTTTCTTT
TRBV6-5,NA,NA,TRBJ1-6,CAARGNNSPLHF,TGTGCCGCAAGGGGAAATAATTCACCCCTCCACTTT
TRBV3-1,NA,NA,TRBJ2-5,CASSQDNLGTHETQYF,TGTGCCAGCAGCCAAGACAACCTAGGAACCCATGAGACCCAGTACTTC
TRBV5-1,NA,NA,TRBJ1-6,CASSIGQGSSPLHF,TGCGCCAGCAGCATTGGCCAGGGCTCTTCACCCCTCCACTTT
TRBV20-1,NA,NA,TRBJ2-3,CSARDPPPSDTQYF,TGCAGTGCTCGGGACCCACCACCTTCGGATACGCAGTATTTT
TRBV4-2,TRBD1,many,TRBJ2-7,CASSLRTGGYEQYF,TGTGCCAGCAGCCTTAGGACAGGGGGCTACGAGCAGTACTTC
TRBV6-5,TRBD1,few,TRBJ1-1,CASSWLTGGRTEAFF,TGTGCCAGCAGTTGGCTGACAGGGGGCCGTACTGAAGCTTTCTTT
TRBV9,NA,NA,TRBJ2-5,CASSVGSETQYF,TGTGCCAGCAGCGTAGGGTCGGAGACCCAGTACTTC
TRBV7-2,TRBD2,NA,TRBJ2-3,CASSTGLAGVTDTQYF,TGTGCCAGCAGCACGGGACTAGCGGGAGTAACAGATACGCAGTATTTT
TRBV4-1,NA,few,TRBJ2-3,CASRTDFTDTQYF,TGCGCCAGCAGGACCGACTTCACAGATACGCAGTATTTT
TRBV2,NA,few,TRBJ1-1,CASKRVNTEAFF,TGTGCCAGCAAGCGGGTGAACACTGAAGCTTTCTTT
TRBV6-1,NA,NA,TRBJ1-5,CASSEYGPRSSQPQHF,TGTGCCAGCAGTGAATATGGCCCACGCAGTTCTCAGCCCCAGCATTTT
TRBV12-3/TRBV12-4,NA,NA,TRBJ2-5,CASSFVGGLQETQYF,TGTGCCAGCAGTTTTGTGGGCGGACTACAAGAGACCCAGTACTTC
TRBV27,NA,NA,TRBJ2-5,CASSFLGGGGQETQYF,TGTGCCAGCAGTTTCTTAGGGGGAGGGGGCCAAGAGACCCAGTACTTC
TRBV3-1,NA,many,TRBJ2-5,CASSPPGVGETQYF,TGTGCCAGCAGCCCGCCGGGAGTTGGAGAGACCCAGTACTTC
TRBV28,NA,NA,TRBJ1-1,CASSQEGEAFF,TGTGCCAGCAGCCAGGAAGGTGAAGCTTTCTTT